The source of this T cell receptor (beta chain) is a study of early T cells in non-severe SARS-CoV-2 infection (dated by TCRdb to the early 2020s). Context from the whole study: TCR sequencing used bulk RNA from unsorted whole blood, so alpha and beta chains could not be paired.

This was a case-control study nested in a cohort of healthcare workers in London, UK, who had nasopharyngeal swab PCR tests and blood samples taken every week. Between 23 and 31 March 2020, the week of the UK lockdown, healthcare workers were enrolled and then followed up weekly for as long as 16 weeks. Library preparation was by 5' RACE. Sequencing used a NextSeq 500. To correct for sequencing error and PCR bias, the TCR library protocol tagged individual cDNA molecules with unique molecular identifiers. Both TCR alpha and beta chains were sequenced, and tight co-correlation was observed between alpha and beta sequence abundances in each sample. In the authors' own workflow: Decombinator V4 was used to annotate the V gene, J gene and CDR3 of the TCR sequences. TCRs were defined as expanded if a significant change between any two time points was detected under a Poisson model with p below 0.0001. Abundances of TCRs were expressed as counts per million after normalisation to the total number of TCRs sequenced in each sample. TRAV1-2 paired with TRAJ12, TRAJ20 or TRAJ33 defined MAIT TCRs, while TRAV10 paired with TRAJ18 defined iNKT TCRs. VDJdb, accessed 1 November 2021, was searched for CMV, EBV and SARS-CoV-2 annotated TCRs, with TCRs annotated for multiple antigens excluded. TCRdb reprocessed the public reads (quality trimming at Q25 with fastp, clone calling with MiXCR) and kept in-frame beta chains. Records with the same CDR3 protein are collapsed into one entry carrying the most frequent genes and DNA. V and J calls and clone size were set by TCRdb, not the authors. This sample has roughly 60,000 distinct CDR3 sequences in its table, and roughly 14% of those were observed once. Of the sample, roughly 4.2% falls within the top ten clones.

Overall results and qualifications from the work: VDJdb matching was skewed toward anti-spike CD8 responses, so virus-specific expansions were likely underestimated and private and CD4 specificities were missed.

The germline V gene supplies CDR1 LGHNA and CDR2 YNFKEQ. The CDR3 starts with the cysteine, ends with the phenylalanine, and has 15 residues. Only CDR3 DNA remains: 45 bases, in frame from the first base. The V end loses 2 bases and the J end loses 2 bases, and a stretch of 7 bases separates them. This clonotype was counted at least ten times. What this receptor recognizes is not known. Nothing much larger sits one base from this clone, and base qualities are not available. The sample taken for sequencing was whole blood. The V and J genes are TRBV4-2 and TRBJ2-6; D gene: possibly TRBD1, on 6 matching bases. This sequence was found in an adult who was a healthcare worker with PCR-confirmed SARS-CoV-2 infection or an uninfected control (not recorded which). At the DNA level, the sequence is TGTGCCAGCAGCCAATGGGGGCCTGGGGCCAACGTCCTGACTTTC. Translated, it reads CASSQWGPGANVLTF.